This note documents a single T cell receptor (beta chain) sequence. Other DNA sequences of this sample code for an identical CDR3. These data are taken from a study of lymphopenia after photon versus proton radiotherapy. The data were produced by immunoSEQ multiplex PCR, yet TCRdb's version contains in-frame clones alone and is incomplete. The profile covers under 65,000 clones, with about 88% appearing a single time and 2.1% taken by the ten largest. Germline V gives CDR1 SEHNR, CDR2 FQNEAQ (reference sequence). The ends were cut back, 1 base at V and 2 bases at J, with 10 bases in the middle. The CDR3 is made up of 15 amino acids.

Sequenced here: peripheral blood, sampled from a patient treated with proton-based radiotherapy. The V call is TRBV7-9, the J call TRBJ2-3; unclear D gene. This sequence originates from a man in his fifties or sixties with pancreatic cancer. CDR3 DNA: TGTGCCAGCAGCTTAGTATCAGGCCCCACAGATACGCAGTATTTT. Translated, it gives CASSLVSGPTDTQYF.